The 2 T cell receptor beta chains below all came from one sample that was sequenced in a study of CD4+ T cells in melanoma. The method was immunoSEQ multiplex PCR; TCRdb's version includes in-frame clones alone and lacks a portion of them. Seen here are 140,000 or so clones, around 90% observed once, and the top ten hold about 1.5%. The origin of the receptors is a human donor with melanoma.

The V and J genes are TRBV5-1 and TRBJ1-1, with D maybe TRBD1 (5 bases). The CDR3 is made up of 14 amino acids. CDR1 and CDR2 from the germline V gene are SGHRS and YFSETQ. V shed 2 bases and J shed 0 bases, with 8 bases lying between them. CDR3 DNA sequence: TGCGCCAGCAGCTTTGACAGCATGAACACTGAAGCTTTCTTT. This gives the protein CASSFDSMNTEAFF. The variable domain in full, completed from reference TRBV5-1 and TRBJ1-1, reads KAGVTQTPRYLIKTRGQQVTLSCSPISGHRSVSWYQQTPGQGLQFLFEYFSETQRNKGNFPGRFSGRQFSNSRSEMNVSTLELGDSALYLCASSFDSMNTEAFFGQGTRLTVV.

The V and J genes are TRBV6-1 and TRBJ2-5, with D possibly being TRBD1 (7 bases). V lost 8 bases and J lost 5, with 9 bases in between. The CDR3 is made up of 11 amino acids. CDR1 and CDR2 (germline): MNHNS, SASEGT. The CDR3 loop reads CASAGGETQYF. The CDR3 coding sequence is TGTGCCAGCGCAGGGGGGGAGACCCAGTACTTC.